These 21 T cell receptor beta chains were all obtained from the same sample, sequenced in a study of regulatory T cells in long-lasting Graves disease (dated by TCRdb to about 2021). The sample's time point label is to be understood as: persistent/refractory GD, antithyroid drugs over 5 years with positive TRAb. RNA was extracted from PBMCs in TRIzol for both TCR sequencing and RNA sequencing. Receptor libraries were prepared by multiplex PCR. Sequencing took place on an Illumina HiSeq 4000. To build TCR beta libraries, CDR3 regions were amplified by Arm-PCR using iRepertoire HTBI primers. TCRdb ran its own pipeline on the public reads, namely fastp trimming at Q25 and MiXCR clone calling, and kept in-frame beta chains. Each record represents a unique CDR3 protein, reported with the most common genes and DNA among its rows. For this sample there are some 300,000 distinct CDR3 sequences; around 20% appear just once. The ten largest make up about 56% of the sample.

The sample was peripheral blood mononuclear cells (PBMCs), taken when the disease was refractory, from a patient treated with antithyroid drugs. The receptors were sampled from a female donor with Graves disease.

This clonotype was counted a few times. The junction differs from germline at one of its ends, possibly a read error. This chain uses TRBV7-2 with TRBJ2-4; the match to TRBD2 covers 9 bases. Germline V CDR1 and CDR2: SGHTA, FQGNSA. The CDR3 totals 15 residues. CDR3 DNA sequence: TGTGCCAGCAGCTTAGTAGCGGGAGCCACAAACATTCAGTACTTC. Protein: CASSLVAGATNIQYF.

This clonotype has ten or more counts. The CDR3 sequence is CASSRANPYEQYF. CDR3 nucleotide sequence: TGTGCCAGTAGCCGGGCTAATCCCTACGAGCAGTACTTC. The genes are TRBV11-2 and TRBJ2-7; no definite D call. This CDR3 region has 13 residues. The V end was cut by 9 bases, the J end by 2 bases, with 14 bases between. Germline V gene data show CDR1 as SGHAT and CDR2 as FQNNGV.

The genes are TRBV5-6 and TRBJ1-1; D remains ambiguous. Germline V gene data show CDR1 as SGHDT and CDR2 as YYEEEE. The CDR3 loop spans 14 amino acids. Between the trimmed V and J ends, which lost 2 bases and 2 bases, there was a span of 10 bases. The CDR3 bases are TGTGCCAGCAGCTTTTTTTTCAGTAACACTGAAGCTTTCTTT. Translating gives CASSFFFSNTEAFF.

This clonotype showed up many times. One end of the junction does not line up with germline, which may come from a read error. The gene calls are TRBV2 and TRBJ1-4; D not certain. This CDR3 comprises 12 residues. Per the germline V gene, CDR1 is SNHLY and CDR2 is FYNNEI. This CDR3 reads CASSRTYEKLFF. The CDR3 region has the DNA TGTGCCAGCTCCAGAACTTATGAAAAACTGTTTTTT. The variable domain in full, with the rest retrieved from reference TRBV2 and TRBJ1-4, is EPEVTQTPSHQVTQMGQEVILRCVPISNHLYFYWYRQILGQKVEFLVSFYNNEISEKSEIFDDQFSVERPDGSNFTLKIRSTKLEDSAMYFCASSRTYEKLFFGSGTQLSVL.

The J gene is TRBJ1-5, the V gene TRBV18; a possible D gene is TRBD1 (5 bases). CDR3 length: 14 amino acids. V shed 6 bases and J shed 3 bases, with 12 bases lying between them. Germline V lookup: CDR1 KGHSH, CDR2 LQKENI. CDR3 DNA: TGTGCCAGCTCCCCGGGACCCACCAATCAGCCCCAGCATTTT. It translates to CASSPGPTNQPQHF.

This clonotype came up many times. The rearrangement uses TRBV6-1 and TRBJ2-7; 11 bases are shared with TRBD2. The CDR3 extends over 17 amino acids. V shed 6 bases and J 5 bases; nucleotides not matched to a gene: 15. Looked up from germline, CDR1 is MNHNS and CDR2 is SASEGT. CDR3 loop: CASSSNLLAGALNEQYF. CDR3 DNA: TGTGCCAGCAGCTCCAATCTACTAGCGGGAGCGTTAAACGAGCAGTACTTC.

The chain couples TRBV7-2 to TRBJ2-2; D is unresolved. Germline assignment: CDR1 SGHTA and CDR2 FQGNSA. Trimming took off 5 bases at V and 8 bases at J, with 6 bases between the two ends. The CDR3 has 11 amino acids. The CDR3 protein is CASSLWGELFF. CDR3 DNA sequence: TGTGCCAGCAGCCTATGGGGGGAGCTGTTTTTT.

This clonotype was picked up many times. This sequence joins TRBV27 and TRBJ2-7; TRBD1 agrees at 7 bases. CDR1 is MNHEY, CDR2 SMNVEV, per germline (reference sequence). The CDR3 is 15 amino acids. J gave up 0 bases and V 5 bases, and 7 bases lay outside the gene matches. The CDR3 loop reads CASSRQGRSSYEQYF. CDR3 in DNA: TGTGCCAGCAGTCGACAGGGACGGAGCTCCTACGAGCAGTACTTC.

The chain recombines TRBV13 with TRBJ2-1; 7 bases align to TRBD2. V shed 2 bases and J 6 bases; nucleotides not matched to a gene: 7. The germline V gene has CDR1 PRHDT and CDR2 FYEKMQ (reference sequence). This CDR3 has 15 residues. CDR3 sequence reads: CASSLSRELGNEQFF. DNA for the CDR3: TGTGCCAGCAGCTTATCGCGGGAGCTGGGCAATGAGCAGTTCTTC.

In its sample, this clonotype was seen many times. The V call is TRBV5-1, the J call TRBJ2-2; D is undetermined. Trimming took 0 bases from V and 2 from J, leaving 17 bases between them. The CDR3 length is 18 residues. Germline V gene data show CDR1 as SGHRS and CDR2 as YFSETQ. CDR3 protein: CASSLAMRTQLNTGELFF. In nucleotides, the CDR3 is TGCGCCAGCAGCTTGGCCATGAGGACCCAACTTAACACCGGGGAGCTGTTTTTT.

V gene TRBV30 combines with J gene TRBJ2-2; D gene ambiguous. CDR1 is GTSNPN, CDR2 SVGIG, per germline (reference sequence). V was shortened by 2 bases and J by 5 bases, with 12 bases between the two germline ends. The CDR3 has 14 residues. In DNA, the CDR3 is TGTGCCTGGAGTCCCGTTAGACGTACCGGGGAGCTGTTTTTT. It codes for CAWSPVRRTGELFF.

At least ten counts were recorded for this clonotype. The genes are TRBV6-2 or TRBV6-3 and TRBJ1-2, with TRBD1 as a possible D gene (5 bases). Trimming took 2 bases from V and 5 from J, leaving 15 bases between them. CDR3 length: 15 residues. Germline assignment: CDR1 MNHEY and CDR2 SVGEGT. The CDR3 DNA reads TGTGCCAGCAGTTACGCCCGGGGGACCATTTATGGCTACACCTTC. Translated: CASSYARGTIYGYTF.

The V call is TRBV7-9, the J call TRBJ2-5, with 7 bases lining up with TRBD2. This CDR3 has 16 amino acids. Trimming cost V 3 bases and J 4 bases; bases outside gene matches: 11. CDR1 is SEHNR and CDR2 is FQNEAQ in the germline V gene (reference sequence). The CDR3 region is CASSFDPGGLRETQYF. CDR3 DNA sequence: TGTGCCAGCAGCTTCGATCCGGGAGGTTTACGAGAGACCCAGTACTTC. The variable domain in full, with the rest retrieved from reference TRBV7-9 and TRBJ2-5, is DTGVSQNPRHKITKRGQNVTFRCDPISEHNRLYWYRQTLGQGPEFLTYFQNEAQLEKSRLLSDRFSAERPKGSFSTLEIQRTEQGDSAMYLCASSFDPGGLRETQYFGPGTRLLVL.

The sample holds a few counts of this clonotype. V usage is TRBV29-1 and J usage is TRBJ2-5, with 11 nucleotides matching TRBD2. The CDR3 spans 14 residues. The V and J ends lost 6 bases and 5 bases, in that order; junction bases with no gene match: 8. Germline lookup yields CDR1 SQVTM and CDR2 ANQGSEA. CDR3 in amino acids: CSVIAGGPWETQYF. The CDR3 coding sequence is TGCAGCGTCATAGCGGGAGGGCCCTGGGAGACCCAGTACTTC.

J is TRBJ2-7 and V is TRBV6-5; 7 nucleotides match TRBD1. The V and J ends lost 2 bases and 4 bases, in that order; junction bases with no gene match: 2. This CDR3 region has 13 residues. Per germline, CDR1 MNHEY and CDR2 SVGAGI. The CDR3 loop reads CASSYGTVYEQYF. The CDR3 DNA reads TGTGCCAGCAGTTACGGGACAGTATACGAGCAGTACTTC.

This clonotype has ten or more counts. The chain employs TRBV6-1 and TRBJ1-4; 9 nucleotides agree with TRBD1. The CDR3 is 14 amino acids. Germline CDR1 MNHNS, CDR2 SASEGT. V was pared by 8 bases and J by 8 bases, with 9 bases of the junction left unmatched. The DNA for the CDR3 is TGTGCCAGCGGGCTACAGGGGGCCGCGGAAAAACTGTTTTTT. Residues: CASGLQGAAEKLFF.

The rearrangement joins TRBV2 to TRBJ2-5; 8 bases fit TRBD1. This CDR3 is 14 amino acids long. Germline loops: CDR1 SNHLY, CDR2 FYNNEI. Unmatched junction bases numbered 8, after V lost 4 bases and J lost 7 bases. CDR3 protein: CASSVGQAGGTQYF. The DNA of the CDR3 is TGTGCCAGCAGTGTGGGACAGGCTGGAGGGACCCAGTACTTC. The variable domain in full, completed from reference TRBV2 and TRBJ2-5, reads EPEVTQTPSHQVTQMGQEVILRCVPISNHLYFYWYRQILGQKVEFLVSFYNNEISEKSEIFDDQFSVERPDGSNFTLKIRSTKLEDSAMYFCASSVGQAGGTQYFGPGTRLLVL.

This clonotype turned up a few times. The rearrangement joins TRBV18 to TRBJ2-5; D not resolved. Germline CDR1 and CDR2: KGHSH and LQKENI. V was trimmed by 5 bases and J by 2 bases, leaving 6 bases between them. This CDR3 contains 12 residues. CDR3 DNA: TGTGCCAGCTCAGGTCAGCAAGAGACCCAGTACTTC. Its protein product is CASSGQQETQYF.

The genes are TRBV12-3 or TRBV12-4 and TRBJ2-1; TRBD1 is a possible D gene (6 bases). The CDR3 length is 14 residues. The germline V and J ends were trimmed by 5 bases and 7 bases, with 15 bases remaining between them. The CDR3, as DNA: TGTGCCAGCAGTAGCCGGCCAGGGGTGAATGAGCAGTTCTTC. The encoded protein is CASSSRPGVNEQFF.

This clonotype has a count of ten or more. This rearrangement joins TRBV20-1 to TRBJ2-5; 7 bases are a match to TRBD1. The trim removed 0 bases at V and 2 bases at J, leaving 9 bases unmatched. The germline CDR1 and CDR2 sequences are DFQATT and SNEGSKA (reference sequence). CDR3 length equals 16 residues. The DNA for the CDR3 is TGCAGTGCTAGAGATCGATCTAGGGGGCCTCAAGAGACCCAGTACTTC. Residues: CSARDRSRGPQETQYF.

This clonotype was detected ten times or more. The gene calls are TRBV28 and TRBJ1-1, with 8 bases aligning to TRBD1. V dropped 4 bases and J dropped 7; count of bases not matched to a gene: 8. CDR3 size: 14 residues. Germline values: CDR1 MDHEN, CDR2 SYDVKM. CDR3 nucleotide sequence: TGTGCCAGCAGTTCCTGGACAGGGAAGAATGAAGCTTTCTTT. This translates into CASSSWTGKNEAFF.